These T cell receptor beta chains were read from a single sample in a study of breast tumors, draining lymph nodes, adjacent tissues. TCRdb re-analysed the multiplex PCR reads in MiXCR, keeping a single row per CDR3 protein. This repertoire shows around 17,000 distinct CDR3 sequences, 45% found once; its top ten account for about 14%. The sample was tumor-adjacent breast tissue. The receptors derive from a female donor with breast cancer. Some clones in this sample may be carry-over from other donors' samples. CDR3s include the opening cysteine and the closing phenylalanine or tryptophan. D genes are given only for firm matches. Clone size appears in some rows only: once, few, many, or a class for an expanded clone.

TRBJ2-1	many	TRBV11-3	TRBD2	CASSPGGGFSYNEQFF	TGTGCCAGCAGCCCGGGGGGGGGGTTCTCCTACAATGAGCAGTTCTTC
TRBJ2-3	many	TRBV6-5	TRBD1	CASSYLGTGGSDTQYF	TGTGCCAGCAGTTACCTCGGGACAGGGGGCTCGGATACGCAGTATTTT
TRBJ2-7	few	TRBV7-8	TRBD2	CASSLEGSSGGTYEQYF	TGTGCCAGCAGCTTAGAGGGTTCCAGCGGGGGGACCTACGAGCAGTACTTC
TRBJ2-1	many	TRBV7-6	-	CASSRTRYSEQFF	TGTGCCAGCAGCCGCACTAGGTACAGTGAGCAGTTCTTC
TRBJ2-3	-	TRBV20-1	TRBD2	CSARPAGGPPDTQYF	TGCAGTGCTAGACCAGCGGGAGGGCCACCAGATACGCAGTATTTT
TRBJ2-7	-	TRBV10-2	-	CASRGEYEQYF	TGCGCCAGCAGGGGAGAGTACGAGCAGTACTTC
TRBJ2-7	-	TRBV6-1	TRBD2	CASSDLASGGEQYF	TGTGCCAGCAGTGATCTGGCTAGCGGAGGCGAGCAGTACTTC
TRBJ1-4	-	TRBV6-2/TRBV6-3	-	CASSNPSQGFEKLFF	TGTGCCAGCAGTAACCCCTCACAGGGATTTGAAAAACTGTTTTTC
TRBJ2-2	once	TRBV7-7	TRBD2	CTSSLGLAGGPGTGELFF	TGTACTAGCAGCTTAGGTCTAGCGGGAGGACCAGGCACCGGGGAGCTGTTTTTT
TRBJ2-3	medium-sized	TRBV7-2	-	CASSLETSYTDTQYF	TGTGCCAGCAGCTTAGAAACCTCCTACACAGATACGCAGTATTTT